This TCR beta chain appears in the sequencing data of a study of T cell repertoires in aging, cancer and after chemotherapy. Amplification of TCR beta used genomic DNA extracted from peripheral blood. The germline V gene has CDR1 SGHAT and CDR2 FQNNGV. Germline trimming cut 0 bases from V and 1 base from J; bases unmatched to any gene: 6. The CDR3 length is 17 residues. Rearranged V-D-J TRB sequences were amplified with a mixed TRB-A/B primer pool. TCRdb re-analysed the multiplex PCR reads in MiXCR, keeping a single row per CDR3 protein. The repertoire holds about 770 distinct CDR3 sequences, roughly 90% seen once, with 7.4% in the top ten.

This chain uses TRBV11-2 with TRBJ2-3, with 8 positions matching TRBD1. The sequencing sample was made of blood. The receptor's source is a human donor with a solid tumor. This CDR3 reads CASSLDLTTGGTDTQYF. CDR3 coding DNA: TGTGCCAGCAGCTTAGATCTTACGACAGGGGGCACAGATACGCAGTATTTT.